This T cell receptor beta chain was sequenced during a study of cytomegalovirus exposure and HLA in healthy donors. Points from the study as a whole: Another analysis was done later, and it associated roughly 15,000 TCR beta sequences with HLA alleles at 0.05 false discovery rate.

PCR was performed using 60 Vbeta and 13 Jbeta primers. Sequencing was performed with immunoSEQ multiplex PCR; in TCRdb, only in-frame clones are kept and a portion is missing. Seen here are about 170,000 clones, 80% to 85% observed once, and the top ten hold more than 1%. About this clone: Its antigen is still unknown.

V dropped 0 bases and J dropped 6 bases, with 12 bases sitting between them. The CDR3 length is 14 residues. Germline lookup yields CDR1 MGHRA and CDR2 YSYEKL. This clonotype was sampled from a boy aged 2 to 10 in good health and CMV-seronegative. The sequenced material came from PBMCs. The chain combines TRBV4-1 with TRBJ2-7; a possible D gene is TRBD1 (6 bases). Written as DNA, the CDR3 is TGCGCCAGCAGCCAAGATACAGGGACGGGCGAGCAGTACGTC. Translating it yields CASSQDTGTGEQYV.